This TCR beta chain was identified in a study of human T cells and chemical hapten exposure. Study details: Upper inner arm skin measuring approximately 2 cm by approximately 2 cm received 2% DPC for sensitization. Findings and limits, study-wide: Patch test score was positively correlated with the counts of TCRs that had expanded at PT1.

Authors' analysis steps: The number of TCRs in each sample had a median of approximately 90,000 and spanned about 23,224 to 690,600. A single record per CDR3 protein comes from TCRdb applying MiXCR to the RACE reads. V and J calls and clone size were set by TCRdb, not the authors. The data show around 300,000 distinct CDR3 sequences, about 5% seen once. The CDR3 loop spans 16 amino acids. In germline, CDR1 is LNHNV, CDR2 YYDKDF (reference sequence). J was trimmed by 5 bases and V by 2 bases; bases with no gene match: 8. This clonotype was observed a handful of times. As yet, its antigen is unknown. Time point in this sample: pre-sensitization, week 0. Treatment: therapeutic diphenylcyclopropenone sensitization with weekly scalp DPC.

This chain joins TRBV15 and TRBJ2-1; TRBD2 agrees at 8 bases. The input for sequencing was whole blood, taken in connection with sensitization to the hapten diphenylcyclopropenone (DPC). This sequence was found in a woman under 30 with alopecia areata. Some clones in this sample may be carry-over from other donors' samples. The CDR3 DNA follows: TGTGCCACCAGCAGATTCCGGGGGGGCCTGAACAATGAGCAGTTCTTC. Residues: CATSRFRGGLNNEQFF.